One and the same sample provided the 13 T cell receptor beta chains below, sequenced in a study of vaccination effects on CD4 cells after COVID-19. Libraries were prepared by immunoSEQ multiplex PCR; TCRdb keeps only in-frame clonotypes and omits some of them. The sample lists more than 8,500 clones; approximately 72% were seen once. These receptors' targets are unknown. It was after around 10 days of culture that CD4+ T cells were isolated. Either the BNT162b2 or mRNA-1273 vaccine was given to participants in two doses. The material sequenced was CD4+ T cells from PBMCs cultured without peptide, taken after COVID-19 vaccination. All receptors come from a human donor who received a COVID-19 vaccine.

The J gene is TRBJ1-4, the V gene TRBV7-9; D is unclear. The germline V and J ends were trimmed by 1 base and 3 bases, with 6 bases remaining between them. Germline V gene lookup returns CDR1 SEHNR and CDR2 FQNEAQ (reference sequence). CDR3 length equals 14 residues. CDR3 sequence (DNA): TGTGCCAGCAGCTTAGGTGGAGCTAATGAAAAACTGTTTTTT. This sequence encodes CASSLGGANEKLFF.

This clone appeared once. This chain joins TRBV7-2 and TRBJ2-3; the D is unclear. Trimming pared 5 bases from V and 0 bases from J, leaving 9 bases between. The CDR3 spans 14 residues. Germline-derived CDR1 and CDR2 are SGHTA and FQGNSA. CDR3 region: CASSPRLSTDTQYF. The CDR3 nucleotides are TGTGCCAGCAGCCCTAGGCTTAGCACAGATACGCAGTATTTT.

The chain couples TRBV18 to TRBJ1-1; 7 bases are shared with TRBD1. Germline V lookup: CDR1 KGHSH, CDR2 LQKENI. V shed 4 bases and J 3 bases; nucleotides not matched to a gene: 8. The CDR3 is 15 residues long. The CDR3 region is CASSHATGSDTEAFF. The DNA of the CDR3 is TGTGCCAGCTCACATGCGACAGGGAGCGACACTGAAGCTTTCTTT.

The CDR3 is CASSLAGAGADTQYF. The CDR3 region has the DNA TGTGCCAGCAGCTTAGCGGGGGCAGGAGCAGATACGCAGTATTTT. This chain connects TRBV7-2 to TRBJ2-3; D is possibly TRBD1 (6 bases). CDR3 length equals 15 residues. V shed 0 bases and J shed 4 bases, with 11 bases lying between them. Germline V gene lookup returns CDR1 SGHTA and CDR2 FQGNSA.

This sequence joins TRBV7-3 and TRBJ1-1; the match to TRBD1 covers 9 bases. Trimming removed 2 bases from V and 10 bases from J; junction bases left unmatched: 8. Germline CDR1 reads SGHTA; CDR2 reads FQGTGA. The CDR3 is 14 residues long. The CDR3 nucleotides read TGTGCCAGCAGCTTAGCCCCGGGACAGGGAGTAGCTTTCTTT. Its protein product is CASSLAPGQGVAFF.

This rearrangement joins TRBV9 to TRBJ2-7; 8 bases match TRBD2. Germline V lookup: CDR1 SGDLS, CDR2 YYNGEE. This CDR3 contains 16 residues. The junction had 6 bases not matched to a gene; V was cut back by 1 base and J by 0 bases. For the CDR3, the DNA is TGTGCCAGCAGCGTAACACTAGCGGATCACTCCTACGAGCAGTACTTC. Its translation is CASSVTLADHSYEQYF.

The chain combines TRBV30 with TRBJ2-1; no firm D call. Germline assignment: CDR1 GTSNPN and CDR2 SVGIG (reference sequence). V was shortened by 1 base and J by 0 bases, with 7 bases between the two germline ends. CDR3 length equals 14 residues. CDR3 bases: TGTGCCTGGAGTGCGTCGAGCTCCTACAATGAGCAGTTCTTC. This gives the protein CAWSASSSYNEQFF.

This chain links TRBV5-5 with TRBJ1-5; no clear D. From germline, CDR1 is SGHKS and CDR2 YYEKEE (reference sequence). V was trimmed by 2 bases and J by 0 bases, leaving 9 bases between them. This CDR3 has 15 amino acids. The CDR3: CASSLGFISNQPQHF. The CDR3 DNA sequence: TGTGCCAGCAGCTTAGGATTCATTAGCAATCAGCCCCAGCATTTT.

V gene TRBV3-1 (or the pseudogene TRBV3-2) combines with J gene TRBJ1-1, with 8 bases fitting TRBD1. CDR3 length equals 13 residues. V was pared by 6 bases and J by 4 bases, with 4 bases of the junction left unmatched. The germline gives CDR1 LGHDT, CDR2 YNNKEL (reference sequence). The CDR3 DNA is TGTGCCAGCAGTCGACAGGGGACCACTGAAGCTTTCTTT. As protein: CASSRQGTTEAFF.

This chain uses TRBV14 with TRBJ2-3; D remains ambiguous. This CDR3 has 12 amino acids. Trimming cost V 3 bases and J 1 base, with 2 bases left between them. Per the germline V gene, CDR1 is SGHDN and CDR2 is FVKESK. The CDR3 DNA follows: TGTGCCAGCAGCCAGGGCACAGATACGCAGTATTTT. Encoded protein: CASSQGTDTQYF.

This clone was seen only a few times. The chain links TRBV2 to TRBJ1-6, with TRBD1 matching over 10 bases. J lost 9 bases, V lost 5 bases, and 4 bases had no gene match. The CDR3 runs to 14 residues. Germline CDR1 reads SNHLY; CDR2 reads FYNNEI. This chain's CDR3 is CASSRDRGGSPLHF. As DNA, the CDR3 is TGTGCCAGCAGTCGGGACAGGGGTGGTTCACCCCTCCACTTT.

The CDR3 DNA reads as TGTGCCAGCAGTTCCGGGACAGGGCGATCTCCAGGGGGCTACACCTTC. This encodes CASSSGTGRSPGGYTF. The gene calls are TRBV28 and TRBJ1-2, with 9 bases lining up with TRBD1. This CDR3 is 16 amino acids long. Germline CDR1 is MDHEN and CDR2 is SYDVKM. V lost 4 bases to trimming and J lost 8 bases; unmatched junction nucleotides: 14.

V usage is TRBV24-1 and J usage is TRBJ2-6; D call uncertain. V dropped 5 bases and J dropped 4 bases, with 8 bases sitting between them. The CDR3 spans 14 residues. Germline CDR1 and CDR2: KGHDR and SFDVKD. CDR3 sequence reads: CATSGGTGANVLTF. DNA for the CDR3: TGTGCCACCAGTGGTGGAACCGGGGCCAACGTCCTGACTTTC.